This TCR beta chain was identified in a study of blood T cell repertoires in COVID-19. Study-wide background: Samples came from the United States, Italy and Spain, spanning acute and convalescent COVID-19. PBMCs, B-cell-depleted T cells, or T cells provided the cDNA or gDNA that made up the material.

Authors' processing steps: Researchers report that nucleated cell counts were estimated from reference gene primer amplification. Clones were read by immunoSEQ multiplex PCR, and TCRdb kept only the in-frame ones, dropping some. The V and J calls and the clone size are those of that table, but D and trimming were determined from the DNA. The data contain 400,000 or so clones, around 86% of them singletons. The CDR3 sequence is 18 residues long. The V segment lost 5 bases and the J segment 4 bases; nucleotides outside the gene matches: 18. CDR1 is SNHLY, CDR2 FYNNEI, per germline. The gene calls are TRBV2 and TRBJ2-3, with 7 positions matching TRBD1. The specimen sequenced was peripheral blood. This TCR was recovered from a human donor in a cohort sampled during active COVID-19. The CDR3 protein is CASSNIPRTRGPADTQYF. The CDR3, as DNA: TGTGCCAGCAGTAACATTCCCCGGACGAGGGGGCCCGCAGATACGCAGTATTTT.